The T cell receptor (beta chain) described here comes from a study of blood T cells in healthy people across ages. Overall study results and limits: Among T cells, TCR beta diversity per million cells dropped roughly linearly as age rose. Diversity figures based on one million T cells were deemed too low.

V lost 2 bases to trimming and J lost 5 bases, with 10 bases between them. This CDR3 is 14 amino acids long. Germline V gives CDR1 MGHDK, CDR2 SYGVNS. Together with a sample-barcoded 5' primer, a J-beta primer mix was included in a second PCR lasting roughly 6 to 12 cycles. One entry per CDR3 protein results from TCRdb running MiXCR on the 5' RACE reads. The data show approximately 780,000 distinct CDR3 sequences, roughly 24% seen once. As for this clonotype: Its matching antigen is unknown.

The same sample was also used in a study of T cells of mothers and their children. That report notes: Researchers put all of the extracted RNA into cDNA synthesis, using around 1.5 ug per 15 ul.

The clonotype was recovered from a boy aged 5-17 years in good health. The sequencing sample was made of blood. The chain employs TRBV25-1 and TRBJ2-1; D may be TRBD2 (6 bases). The DNA for the CDR3 is TGTGCCAGCAGTGAACTAGCGTACGACAATGAGCAGTTCTTC. This gives the protein CASSELAYDNEQFF.